The following is a T cell receptor (beta chain) sequence with its context. What it recognizes is unknown. The data originate from a study of cytomegalovirus exposure and HLA in healthy donors. The CDR3 extends over 13 amino acids. V was clipped by 4 bases and J by 4 bases, with 13 bases between them. The germline CDR1 and CDR2 sequences are SQVTM and ANQGSEA. Both 60 Vbeta primers and 13 Jbeta primers went into the PCR. Assay used: immunoSEQ multiplex PCR; TCRdb lists only in-frame clones, some missing. The sample records 150,000 to 200,000 clones, roughly 82% being singletons. Study findings and constraints: Rare TCR sequences dominated, though some public TCRs recurred in many donors. The investigators catalogued some 160 TCR beta chains as cytomegalovirus-associated.

The specimen was PBMCs. V and J are TRBV29-1 and TRBJ1-2; D possibly corresponds to TRBD1 (6 bases). This TCR came from a woman aged 45 to 65 in good health and CMV-seronegative. The chain's CDR3 is CSVVREGVYGYTF. CDR3 sequence (DNA): TGCAGCGTTGTCCGAGAGGGGGTCTATGGCTACACCTTC.